The next 18 T cell receptor beta chains were all read from a single sample in a study of CD4+ T cells in melanoma. Repertoires were generated with immunoSEQ multiplex PCR, while TCRdb's copy carries only in-frame clones and drops some. The sample has around 100,000 clones; 92% are singletons. The sample consisted of peripheral blood. Source of these receptors: a human donor with melanoma.

This clone is a singleton in its sample. The rearrangement links TRBV4-3 to TRBJ2-1; D possibly matches TRBD1 or TRBD2 (5 bases each). V was clipped by 2 bases and J by 7 bases, with 15 bases between them. The CDR3 contains 15 residues. CDR1 LGHNA and CDR2 YSLEER come from the germline V gene. The CDR3 protein is CASSQLMGVKNEQFF. As DNA, the CDR3 is TGCGCCAGCAGCCAATTGATGGGGGTTAAGAATGAGCAGTTCTTC.

The chain combines TRBV30 with TRBJ2-7, with a possible D match to TRBD1 (5 bases). Trimming shortened V by 3 bases and J by 7 bases, and 16 bases separated the two germline ends. Germline V lookup: CDR1 GTSNPN, CDR2 SVGIG (reference sequence). This CDR3 has 13 residues. The CDR3 protein is CAWRGPVFGEQYF. Here the CDR3 DNA reads TGTGCCTGGAGGGGGCCTGTTTTTGGGGAGCAGTACTTC.

This clone was detected only once. V gene TRBV4-3 combines with J gene TRBJ2-3, with 7 bases fitting TRBD1. V trimming: 2 bases; J trimming: 0 bases; junction bases outside the gene matches: 2. The V gene's germline CDR1 is LGHNA and CDR2 YSLEER. The length of the CDR3 is 15 residues. Written as DNA, the CDR3 is TGCGCCAGCAGCCAAAGGACAGGAAGCACAGATACGCAGTATTTT. Its translation is CASSQRTGSTDTQYF.

The gene calls are TRBV27 and TRBJ1-5; D remains ambiguous. Germline CDR1 MNHEY, CDR2 SMNVEV (reference sequence). V was clipped by 5 bases and J by 2 bases, with 13 bases between them. The CDR3 covers 15 residues. The CDR3 reads CASSPWARGNQPQHF. In DNA form, the CDR3 reads TGTGCCAGCAGTCCGTGGGCCCGGGGCAATCAGCCCCAGCATTTT.

The chain links TRBV25-1 to TRBJ1-4; a weak D match, TRBD1 (5 bases). The CDR3 extends over 15 amino acids. V gave up 6 bases and J gave up 6 bases, with 17 bases separating them. From germline, CDR1 is MGHDK and CDR2 SYGVNS. The CDR3 DNA reads TGTGCCAGCAGCCCCCCGGGGGGGACGGATGAAAAACTGTTTTTT. Its protein is CASSPPGGTDEKLFF.

For the CDR3, the DNA is TGTGCCTGGAGTGTCGGAGCGCGGGGCTACACCTTC. Translating it yields CAWSVGARGYTF. The chain employs TRBV30 and TRBJ1-2, with D uncertain. This CDR3 region has 12 residues. Trimming removed 0 bases from V and 8 bases from J, with 10 bases in between. In germline, CDR1 is GTSNPN, CDR2 SVGIG (reference sequence).

The chain links TRBV13 to TRBJ2-3; 8 nucleotides match TRBD2. CDR1 and CDR2 from the germline V gene are PRHDT and FYEKMQ (reference sequence). This CDR3 has 17 residues. The V and J ends lost 3 bases and 4 bases, in that order; junction bases with no gene match: 12. CDR3 amino acids: CASSFFQDGGAADTQYF. Here the CDR3 DNA reads TGTGCCAGCAGCTTCTTCCAGGACGGGGGGGCGGCAGATACGCAGTATTTT.

The rearrangement uses TRBV6-5 and TRBJ2-2; 7 bases align to TRBD1. The CDR3 is made up of 16 amino acids. Unmatched junction bases numbered 9, after V lost 4 bases and J lost 4 bases. CDR1 and CDR2 (germline): MNHEY, SVGAGI. In DNA form, the CDR3 reads TGTGCCAGCAGTTCCGGACCGGGACAGAGCACCGGGGAGCTGTTTTTT. Amino acids: CASSSGPGQSTGELFF.

The V gene is TRBV7-2, the J gene TRBJ1-1; tentative D call: TRBD1 (5 bases). Per germline, CDR1 SGHTA and CDR2 FQGNSA. The CDR3 is 14 amino acids. V was cut by 5 bases and J by 3 bases, with 13 bases left in between. Written as DNA, the CDR3 is TGTGCCAGCAGCCTCGGGGGGATCTACACTGAAGCTTTCTTT. Protein: CASSLGGIYTEAFF. Supplemented by reference TRBV7-2 and TRBJ1-1, the full variable domain reads GAGVSQSPSNKVTEKGKDVELRCDPISGHTALYWYRQSLGQGLEFLIYFQGNSAPDKSGLPSDRFSAERTGGSVSTLTIQRTQQEDSAVYLCASSLGGIYTEAFFGQGTRLTVV.

The chain employs TRBV7-2 and TRBJ1-2; weak D call: TRBD1 (5 bases). Trimming cost V 1 base and J 8 bases, with 8 bases left between them. The CDR3 covers 12 residues. Germline CDR1 reads SGHTA; CDR2 reads FQGNSA. The DNA for the CDR3 is TGTGCCAGCAGCTTAGAGTGGGGCGGCTACACCTTC. It translates to CASSLEWGGYTF.

This clone came up once. The rearrangement joins TRBV30 to TRBJ1-6; D is ambiguous. With 3 bases removed from V and 9 bases from J, the gap between germline ends came to 18 bases. Germline V gene lookup returns CDR1 GTSNPN and CDR2 SVGIG (reference sequence). The CDR3 runs to 15 residues. CDR3 sequence reads: CAWSPTLKAGSPLHF. For the CDR3, the DNA is TGTGCCTGGAGCCCTACCCTTAAAGCCGGTTCACCCCTCCACTTT.

The rearrangement links TRBV7-2 to TRBJ2-4; 10 bases are a match to TRBD1. Germline CDR1 SGHTA, CDR2 FQGNSA. With 0 bases clipped from V and 7 bases from J, the junction kept 6 bases outside the gene matches. CDR3 length: 16 amino acids. CDR3 in DNA: TGTGCCAGCAGCTTAGCGGGACAGGGGAGAGGGAACATTCAGTACTTC. This gives the protein CASSLAGQGRGNIQYF.

The rearrangement uses TRBV27 and TRBJ2-5; D uncertain. The CDR3 runs 14 residues. Trimming shortened V by 1 base and J by 6 bases, and 12 bases separated the two germline ends. Per germline, CDR1 MNHEY and CDR2 SMNVEV (reference sequence). The CDR3 nucleotides read TGTGCCAGCAGTTTATTCCCTAGTGTACAGACCCAGTACTTC. Translation gives CASSLFPSVQTQYF.

The rearrangement links TRBV20-1 to TRBJ2-1; D not certain. Trimming removed 6 bases at V and 10 bases at J, with 10 bases between. The germline gives CDR1 DFQATT, CDR2 SNEGSKA (reference sequence). The CDR3 contains 10 residues. The CDR3 region has the DNA TGCAGTGCCTTACAACGGGAGCAGTTCTTC. Protein sequence: CSALQREQFF.

The chain employs TRBV7-6 and TRBJ2-5; D is unresolved. The length of the CDR3 is 13 residues. V was trimmed by 5 bases and J by 5 bases, leaving 12 bases between them. The germline V gene encodes CDR1 SGHVS and CDR2 FNYEAQ. The CDR3 here is CASSPPTWETQYF. CDR3 sequence (DNA): TGTGCCAGCAGCCCACCAACTTGGGAGACCCAGTACTTC.

Only one count was recorded for this clone. The chain links TRBV4-2 to TRBJ2-7, with D perhaps matching TRBD2 (6 bases). CDR1 and CDR2 from the germline V gene are LGHNA and YNFKEQ. This CDR3 spans 14 amino acids. V was clipped by 4 bases and J by 0 bases, with 10 bases between them. Here the CDR3 reads CASSPGEDSYEQYF. As DNA, the CDR3 is TGTGCCAGCAGCCCGGGAGAGGACTCCTACGAGCAGTACTTC.

This chain links TRBV4-3 with TRBJ2-1; D possibly corresponds to TRBD2 (5 bases). The CDR3 loop spans 16 amino acids. V lost 0 bases, J lost 7 bases, and 16 bases lay in between. Germline loops: CDR1 LGHNA, CDR2 YSLEER. CDR3 sequence reads: CASSQDLTRGRNEQFF. For the CDR3, the DNA is TGCGCCAGCAGCCAAGATCTTACTAGAGGCAGAAATGAGCAGTTCTTC.

The J gene is TRBJ2-7, the V gene TRBV28; D is uncertain. Trimming left V 6 bases short and J 2 bases short, with 17 bases between. The CDR3 has 15 amino acids. Per germline, CDR1 MDHEN and CDR2 SYDVKM. The CDR3 DNA follows: TGTGCCAGCAGCCCCGCCTGGACGGATCCCTACGAGCAGTACTTC. Translation gives CASSPAWTDPYEQYF.